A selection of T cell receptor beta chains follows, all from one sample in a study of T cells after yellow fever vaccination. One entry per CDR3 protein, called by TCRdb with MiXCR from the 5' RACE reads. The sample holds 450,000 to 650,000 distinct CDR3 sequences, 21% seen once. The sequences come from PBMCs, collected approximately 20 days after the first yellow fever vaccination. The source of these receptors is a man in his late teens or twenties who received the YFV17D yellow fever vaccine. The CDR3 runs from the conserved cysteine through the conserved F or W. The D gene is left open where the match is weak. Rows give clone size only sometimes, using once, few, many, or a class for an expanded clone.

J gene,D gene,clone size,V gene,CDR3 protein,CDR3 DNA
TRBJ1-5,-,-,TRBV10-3,CATGGGLGAQHF,TGTGCTACCGGCGGGGGTCTGGGGGCCCAGCATTTT
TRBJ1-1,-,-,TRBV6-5,CASSSQSANTEAFF,TGTGCCAGCAGTTCCCAATCGGCGAACACTGAAGCTTTCTTT
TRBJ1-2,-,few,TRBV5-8,CASSVLDGSNYGYTF,TGTGCCAGCAGCGTGTTGGATGGATCTAACTATGGCTACACCTTC
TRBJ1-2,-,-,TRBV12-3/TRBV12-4,CASSYTVLGYTF,TGTGCCAGCAGTTATACAGTTTTGGGCTACACCTTC
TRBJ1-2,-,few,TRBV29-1,CSVSRPNYGYTF,TGCAGCGTTTCCAGGCCTAACTATGGCTACACCTTC
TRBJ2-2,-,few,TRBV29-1,CSVTRGTGELFF,TGCAGCGTTACCCGAGGCACCGGGGAGCTGTTTTTT
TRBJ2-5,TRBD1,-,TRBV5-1,CASSWGQGGPETQYF,TGCGCCAGCAGCTGGGGACAGGGAGGTCCAGAGACCCAGTACTTC
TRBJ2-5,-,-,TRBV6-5,CASSYSRFAGLETQYF,TGTGCCAGCAGTTACTCGAGATTCGCGGGGCTAGAGACCCAGTACTTC
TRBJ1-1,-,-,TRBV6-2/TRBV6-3,CASSYARVITEAFF,TGTGCCAGCAGTTATGCCAGGGTCATCACTGAAGCTTTCTTT
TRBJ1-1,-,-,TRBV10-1,CASSVAENTEAFF,TGCGCCAGCAGTGTGGCAGAGAACACTGAAGCTTTCTTT
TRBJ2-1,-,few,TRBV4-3,CASSQEPGPYNEQFF,TGCGCCAGCAGCCAAGAACCGGGGCCCTACAATGAGCAGTTCTTC
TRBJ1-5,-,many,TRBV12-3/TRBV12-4,CASSPRTAYQPQHF,TGTGCCAGCAGCCCCCGGACAGCTTATCAGCCCCAGCATTTT
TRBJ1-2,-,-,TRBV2,CASSGTDYGYTF,TGTGCCAGCAGTGGGACGGACTATGGCTACACCTTC
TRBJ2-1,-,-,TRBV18,CASSPPATAAYNEQFF,TGTGCCAGCTCACCACCGGCGACCGCTGCTTACAATGAGCAGTTCTTC
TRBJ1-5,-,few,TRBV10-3,CAISGQATQPQHF,TGTGCCATCAGTGGCCAGGCTACTCAGCCCCAGCATTTT
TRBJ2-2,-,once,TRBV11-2,CASSGTLQGQNTGELFF,TGTGCCAGCAGCGGGACACTCCAGGGACAGAACACCGGGGAGCTGTTTTTT
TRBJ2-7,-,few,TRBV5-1,CASSFVPGSGVNEQYF,TGCGCCAGCAGCTTTGTCCCGGGGAGTGGGGTGAACGAGCAGTACTTC